This TCR beta chain was captured in a study of T cell responses to AZD1222 COVID-19 vaccine. Findings and caveats of the study: The repertoires were collected only after the peak T cell response. After two AZD1222 doses, spike-specific TCR breadth and depth rose versus day 0.

Doses given second, at about 4 or about 12 weeks, were pooled. Using immunoSEQ multiplex PCR, the repertoire was profiled, and TCRdb retains in-frame clones only, with some absent. Of about 120,000 clones detected, around 84% appear once; the ten largest clones hold approximately 15%. Trimming removed 1 base from V and 2 bases from J; junction bases left unmatched: 6. Germline CDR1 is LGHDT and CDR2 is YNNKEL (reference sequence). The CDR3 length is 17 residues. About this clone: The antigen is not known.

Sequenced material: peripheral blood, taken 28 days after the second AZD1222 dose. This chain links TRBV3-1 (or the pseudogene TRBV3-2) with TRBJ2-1; 9 bases are a match to TRBD2. The TCR sequence derives from an adult who received the AZD1222 COVID-19 vaccine. CDR3 sequence: CASSQVSGRPPYNEQFF. The CDR3 bases are TGTGCCAGCAGCCAAGTCAGCGGGAGGCCTCCCTACAATGAGCAGTTCTTC.